This is a list of T cell receptor beta chains from one sample in a study of blood T cell repertoires in COVID-19. The assay was immunoSEQ multiplex PCR, and TCRdb's table has in-frame clones only and misses some. This table holds 400,000 to 500,000 clones, roughly 88% found once. The material sequenced was PBMCs or T cells enriched from blood (not recorded which). Receptors originate from a woman aged 18 to 35 who had been exposed to COVID-19. CDR3s include the opening cysteine and the closing phenylalanine or tryptophan. The D gene is left open where the match is weak. Expanded clones are given a class, and other clones once, few, many or no size at all.

clone_size: -; d_call: -; j_call: TRBJ2-6; v_call: TRBV13; cdr3_nt: TGTGCCAGCAGCTTTCGAGTATCCAGGGAACTTACTCTGGGAGCCAACGTCCTGACTTTC; cdr3_aa: CASSFRVSRELTLGANVLTF
clone_size: once; d_call: TRBD1; j_call: TRBJ2-7; v_call: TRBV11-2; cdr3_nt: TGTGCCAGCGTCCCCCGGGACAGGAGGACCTACGAGCAGTACTTC; cdr3_aa: CASVPRDRRTYEQYF
clone_size: -; d_call: -; j_call: TRBJ2-2; v_call: TRBV10-3; cdr3_nt: TGTGCCATCAGTGAGTCGAATGGACAGCTTAACACCGGGGAGCTGTTTTTT; cdr3_aa: CAISESNGQLNTGELFF
clone_size: -; d_call: TRBD2; j_call: TRBJ2-4; v_call: TRBV29-1; cdr3_nt: TGCAGCGTTGCCCCTAGCGGGGGGGGAAACATTCAGTACTTC; cdr3_aa: CSVAPSGGGNIQYF
clone_size: -; d_call: -; j_call: TRBJ1-5; v_call: TRBV18; cdr3_nt: TGTGCCAGCTCACCATTAGACAGTAGCAATCAGCCCCAGCATTTT; cdr3_aa: CASSPLDSSNQPQHF
clone_size: -; d_call: TRBD1; j_call: TRBJ2-2; v_call: TRBV19; cdr3_nt: TGTGCCAGTAGTATTACCAGGGGGCGGACCGGGGAGCTGTTTTTT; cdr3_aa: CASSITRGRTGELFF
clone_size: -; d_call: TRBD1; j_call: TRBJ1-5; v_call: TRBV15; cdr3_nt: TGTGCCACCAGTGACAGGACAGGGAAGTACGGGAGTCAGCCCCAGCATTTT; cdr3_aa: CATSDRTGKYGSQPQHF
clone_size: -; d_call: -; j_call: TRBJ2-7; v_call: TRBV7-6; cdr3_nt: TGTGCCAGCAGCTTAGGCGGGGCCAGATACGAGCAGTACTTC; cdr3_aa: CASSLGGARYEQYF
clone_size: -; d_call: -; j_call: TRBJ1-1; v_call: TRBV7-9; cdr3_nt: TGTGCCAGCAGCCTACAGGAGAACACTGAAGCTTTCTTT; cdr3_aa: CASSLQENTEAFF
clone_size: -; d_call: -; j_call: TRBJ1-2; v_call: TRBV29-1; cdr3_nt: TGCAGCGTTGTAGGCCCCTCCCCGGAGTTCGACTATGGCTACACCTTC; cdr3_aa: CSVVGPSPEFDYGYTF
clone_size: -; d_call: -; j_call: TRBJ1-5; v_call: TRBV5-8; cdr3_nt: TGTGCCAGCAGCTCACCCTACTCTGGACGGGGGATCAATCAGCCCCAGCATTTT; cdr3_aa: CASSSPYSGRGINQPQHF
clone_size: -; d_call: -; j_call: TRBJ2-2; v_call: TRBV9; cdr3_nt: TGTGCCAGCAGAACGGGACAAGTGAACACCGGGGAGCTGTTTTTT; cdr3_aa: CASRTGQVNTGELFF
clone_size: -; d_call: TRBD1; j_call: TRBJ2-7; v_call: TRBV7-3; cdr3_nt: TGTGCCAGCAGCCCGGGGACAGGGGCCTACGAGCAGTACTTC; cdr3_aa: CASSPGTGAYEQYF
clone_size: -; d_call: -; j_call: TRBJ2-7; v_call: TRBV11-2; cdr3_nt: TGTGCCAGCAGCCCCGGGGCGGGGAACTACGAGCAGTACTTC; cdr3_aa: CASSPGAGNYEQYF
clone_size: -; d_call: TRBD1; j_call: TRBJ1-2; v_call: TRBV3-1/TRBV3-2; cdr3_nt: TGTGCCAGCAGCGACAGGGGATGGGGCTACACCTTC; cdr3_aa: CASSDRGWGYTF
clone_size: few; d_call: TRBD1; j_call: TRBJ2-7; v_call: TRBV11-2; cdr3_nt: TGTGCCAGCAGGGGACAGGGGTACGAGCAGTACTTC; cdr3_aa: CASRGQGYEQYF
clone_size: -; d_call: -; j_call: TRBJ1-5; v_call: TRBV4-2; cdr3_nt: TGTGCCAGCAGCCGAGTCTACGGGGGGAACCAGCCCCAGCATTTT; cdr3_aa: CASSRVYGGNQPQHF
clone_size: -; d_call: -; j_call: TRBJ1-1; v_call: TRBV2; cdr3_nt: TGTGCCAGCAGTGGGGAGCTGAACACTGAAGCTTTCTTT; cdr3_aa: CASSGELNTEAFF
clone_size: once; d_call: -; j_call: TRBJ2-3; v_call: TRBV6-5; cdr3_nt: TGTGCCAGCAGTTATGACCGCGGAAATACGCAGTATTTT; cdr3_aa: CASSYDRGNTQYF
clone_size: -; d_call: -; j_call: TRBJ1-6; v_call: TRBV15; cdr3_nt: TGTGCCACCAGCAGCCAGGGTAGTAATTCACCCCTCCACTTT; cdr3_aa: CATSSQGSNSPLHF
clone_size: few; d_call: -; j_call: TRBJ2-3; v_call: TRBV4-2; cdr3_nt: TGTGCCAGCAGCCAAGATCCGGAGACAGATACGCAGTATTTT; cdr3_aa: CASSQDPETDTQYF
clone_size: -; d_call: TRBD2; j_call: TRBJ2-1; v_call: TRBV5-6; cdr3_nt: TGTGCCAGCAGCTGGGAGGGATTGGGGCGCGATGAGCAGTTCTTC; cdr3_aa: CASSWEGLGRDEQFF
clone_size: once; d_call: -; j_call: TRBJ1-2; v_call: TRBV7-9; cdr3_nt: TGTGCCAGCAGCCCCCCCCTGAGAGGGTTAGACTCCTATGGCTACACCTTC; cdr3_aa: CASSPPLRGLDSYGYTF
clone_size: -; d_call: TRBD1; j_call: TRBJ1-2; v_call: TRBV6-1; cdr3_nt: TGTGCCAGCAGTGCGGACAGGGGGTTCCCCAGGGATTTTGGCTACACCTTC; cdr3_aa: CASSADRGFPRDFGYTF
clone_size: -; d_call: -; j_call: TRBJ1-6; v_call: TRBV6-5; cdr3_nt: TGTGCCAGCATGGCGGACTATAATTCACCCCTCCACTTT; cdr3_aa: CASMADYNSPLHF
clone_size: -; d_call: TRBD1; j_call: TRBJ1-2; v_call: TRBV7-8; cdr3_nt: TGTGCCAGCAGCTTAGCAGGGGGCGAGTATGGCTACACCTTC; cdr3_aa: CASSLAGGEYGYTF
clone_size: -; d_call: -; j_call: TRBJ2-1; v_call: TRBV18; cdr3_nt: TGTGCCAGCTCCCCCCAGACAGGTTACAATGAGCAGTTCTTC; cdr3_aa: CASSPQTGYNEQFF